The 26 T cell receptor beta chains below were found in one sample sequenced in a study of blood T cells in healthy people across ages. The second PCR ran about 6 to 12 cycles with a sample-barcoded 5' primer and J-beta primers. Using its own MiXCR run on the 5' RACE reads, TCRdb lists one record per CDR3 protein. The sample has hundreds of thousands of distinct CDR3 sequences; roughly 21% are singletons. The sample taken for sequencing was blood. The receptors were gathered from a man aged 70-80 years in good health.

This clonotype has a handful of counts. V gene TRBV5-4 combines with J gene TRBJ2-1; the match to TRBD1 covers 8 bases. With V trimmed by 4 bases and J by 2 bases, 8 bases remained unmatched. The CDR3 runs to 16 residues. Germline CDR1 is SGHNT and CDR2 is YYREEE (reference sequence). The CDR3 loop reads CASSISGTGTYNEQFF. Here the CDR3 DNA reads TGTGCCAGCAGCATATCCGGGACAGGCACCTACAATGAGCAGTTCTTC. The full variable domain, rest sourced from reference TRBV5-4 and TRBJ2-1, is ETGVTQSPTHLIKTRGQQVTLRCSSQSGHNTVSWYQQALGQGPQFIFQYYREEENGRGNFPPRFSGLQFPNYSSELNVNALELDDSALYLCASSISGTGTYNEQFFGPGTRLTVL.

CDR3 nucleotides: TGCAGTGCAACAGACTCCAGCTCTGGAAACACCATATATTTT. This codes for CSATDSSSGNTIYF. This chain connects TRBV20-1 to TRBJ1-3; D gene unclear. Germline CDR1 and CDR2: DFQATT and SNEGSKA (reference sequence). This CDR3 is 14 amino acids long. Trimming shortened V by 6 bases and J by 0 bases, and 12 bases separated the two germline ends.

As to this clonotype: The CDR3 end shows no conserved phenylalanine or tryptophan, and so a read error is likely. The V and J genes are TRBV12-3 or TRBV12-4 and TRBJ2-3; no definite D call. This CDR3 spans 16 amino acids. V was shortened by 0 bases and J by 4 bases, with 14 bases between the two germline ends. The CDR3 sequence is CASSLAASVRSDTQYS. The CDR3 nucleotides are TGTGCCAGCAGTTTAGCCGCCAGCGTGAGGTCAGATACGCAGTATTCT.

This clonotype showed up many times. The CDR3 spells CASSLEDGNQPQHF. DNA for the CDR3: TGCGCCAGCAGCCTAGAGGACGGGAATCAGCCCCAGCATTTT. The chain links TRBV4-3 to TRBJ1-5; D unresolved. V was pared by 4 bases and J by 4 bases, with 11 bases between. The CDR3 contains 14 residues. Germline CDR1 reads LGHNA; CDR2 reads YSLEER.

This chain links TRBV20-1 with TRBJ1-4, with D unclear. V lost 1 base and J lost 6, with 9 bases in between. Germline V gene sequence: CDR1 DFQATT, CDR2 SNEGSKA (reference sequence). The CDR3 covers 13 residues. In DNA form, the CDR3 reads TGCAGTGCTAGAGGAGGGCAGGATGAAAAACTGTTTTTT. Encoded protein: CSARGGQDEKLFF.

Points on this clonotype: This may be a read error, as it is one base from a much larger clone. The chain links TRBV3-1 to TRBJ2-1; maybe TRBD2 (6 bases). The J call may be wrong; the DNA end is better matched by TRBJ2-5. The germline V gene has CDR1 LGHDT and CDR2 YNNKEL (reference sequence). CDR3 length: 13 amino acids. The CDR3 sequence: CASSQAGEETQYF. In nucleotides, the CDR3 is TGTGCCAGCAGCCAAGCGGGGGAAGAGACCCAGTACTTC.

The chain is built from TRBV7-9 and TRBJ2-7, with D possibly TRBD2 on 5 matching bases. The CDR3 sequence is 14 residues long. Trimming removed 5 bases at V and 4 bases at J, with 15 bases between. From germline, CDR1 is SEHNR and CDR2 FQNEAQ (reference sequence). CDR3 loop: CASSPGGSQYEQYF. The CDR3 DNA reads TGTGCCAGCAGCCCCGGTGGGAGTCAATACGAGCAGTACTTC.

A few counts support this clonotype. J is TRBJ2-3 and V is TRBV3-1; perhaps TRBD1 as D (6 bases). Deletions cut 4 bases from V and 5 bases from J, with 19 bases between. The V gene's germline CDR1 is LGHDT and CDR2 YNNKEL (reference sequence). The CDR3 contains 16 residues. DNA of the CDR3: TGTGCCAGCAGCCCTCGGTCAGGGCAGGGGATAGATACGCAGTATTTT. This encodes CASSPRSGQGIDTQYF.

The rearrangement links TRBV20-1 to TRBJ2-7, with D perhaps matching TRBD1 or TRBD2 (7 bases each). CDR3 length: 14 residues. The V end lost 3 bases, the J end lost 3 bases, and 15 bases lay between the germline ends. CDR1 is DFQATT and CDR2 is SNEGSKA in the germline V gene (reference sequence). In DNA, the CDR3 is TGCAGTGCTAGTGGGAGGGGGCTTTACTACGAGCAGTACTTC. Protein: CSASGRGLYYEQYF.

The gene calls are TRBV28 and TRBJ1-2; 10 bases are shared with TRBD1. The V and J ends lost 6 bases and 7 bases, in that order; junction bases with no gene match: 8. CDR3 length equals 14 residues. Germline V lookup: CDR1 MDHEN, CDR2 SYDVKM. The CDR3 protein is CASRTGGQGFGYTF. The CDR3 DNA follows: TGTGCCAGCAGAACTGGGGGACAGGGGTTTGGCTACACCTTC.

The chain links TRBV5-6 to TRBJ2-3; a possible D gene is TRBD2 (5 bases). Germline CDR1 reads SGHDT; CDR2 reads YYEEEE. The CDR3 has 17 residues. The V and J ends lost 5 bases and 0 bases respectively, with 19 bases between them. Here the CDR3 reads CASSPGAGGRSTDTQYF. Written as DNA, the CDR3 is TGTGCCAGCAGTCCTGGCGCCGGAGGCAGAAGCACAGATACGCAGTATTTT.

This sequence joins TRBV6-5 and TRBJ2-5; the D is unclear. The CDR3 length is 14 residues. Per the germline V gene, CDR1 is MNHEY and CDR2 is SVGAGI. Trimming left V 0 bases short and J 6 bases short, with 11 bases between. CDR3 in DNA: TGTGCCAGCAGTTACTCATTATTAGAAAAGACCCAGTACTTC. Amino acids: CASSYSLLEKTQYF.

CDR3 coding DNA: TGTGCCAGCAGCTCCCTCATCGGGGACGAGCAGTACTTC. Protein: CASSSLIGDEQYF. The J gene is TRBJ2-7, the V gene TRBV3-1; D might be TRBD2 (5 bases). Trimming took 5 bases from V and 5 from J, leaving 13 bases between them. The CDR3 is made up of 13 amino acids. Germline values: CDR1 LGHDT, CDR2 YNNKEL (reference sequence).

This clonotype has just a few counts. The chain combines TRBV7-6 with TRBJ2-5, with 11 bases lining up with TRBD2. CDR3 length: 16 residues. V shed 5 bases, J shed 2 bases, and the junction held 7 bases outside the gene matches. Germline V gene lookup returns CDR1 SGHVS and CDR2 FNYEAQ. CDR3 sequence: CASSPGTSGEQETQYF. In DNA form, the CDR3 reads TGTGCCAGCAGCCCGGGGACTAGCGGAGAGCAAGAGACCCAGTACTTC.

The CDR3 DNA is TGTGCCAGCAGCTCGGACTTTACCGCCACAGATACGCAGTATTTT. Translated: CASSSDFTATDTQYF. This chain links TRBV7-9 with TRBJ2-3, with D possibly being TRBD2 (5 bases). The V gene lost 4 bases and the J gene lost 2 bases, with 13 bases spanning the gap. CDR3 length: 15 amino acids. Germline assignment: CDR1 SEHNR and CDR2 FQNEAQ (reference sequence).

This clonotype came up a few times. The chain couples TRBV4-3 to TRBJ1-3; unclear D gene. The CDR3 is 15 residues long. The germline V gene encodes CDR1 LGHNA and CDR2 YSLEER. Trimming shortened V by 3 bases and J by 2 bases, and 11 bases separated the two germline ends. As DNA, the CDR3 is TGCGCCAGCAGCCAGACTGTTTCAGCTGGAAACACCATATATTTT. It encodes CASSQTVSAGNTIYF.

The chain carries TRBV27 and TRBJ2-5, with D possibly TRBD2 on 6 matching bases. Germline CDR1 is MNHEY and CDR2 is SMNVEV (reference sequence). The CDR3 covers 14 residues. V lost 0 bases and J lost 4, with 9 bases in between. The CDR3 reads CASSLSGGAETQYF. CDR3 bases: TGTGCCAGCAGTTTATCAGGAGGGGCAGAGACCCAGTACTTC.

V and J are TRBV4-3 and TRBJ2-7; perhaps TRBD2 as D (6 bases). Germline V gives CDR1 LGHNA, CDR2 YSLEER. CDR3 length: 16 residues. V was cut by 0 bases and J by 0 bases, with 12 bases left in between. The CDR3 coding sequence is TGCGCCAGCAGCCAAGATGGGCGGGGTTCCTCCTACGAGCAGTACTTC. Its protein is CASSQDGRGSSYEQYF.

This clonotype turned up a few times. The gene calls are TRBV14 and TRBJ2-1; D might be TRBD2 (5 bases). V lost 2 bases and J lost 4, with 15 bases in between. The germline V gene encodes CDR1 SGHDN and CDR2 FVKESK. This CDR3 comprises 16 residues. CDR3 nucleotide sequence: TGTGCCAGCAGCCAACTACGGGGAGCCCCTTACAATGAGCAGTTCTTC. It translates to CASSQLRGAPYNEQFF.

This clonotype was recorded a few times. The CDR3 spells CASGLDFRLAGGNRSYNEQFF. The DNA of the CDR3 is TGTGCTAGTGGTTTGGATTTCCGACTAGCGGGAGGCAACCGCTCCTACAATGAGCAGTTCTTC. The chain has TRBV12-5 and TRBJ2-1; 13 bases line up with TRBD2. V shed 1 base, J shed 0 bases, and the junction held 12 bases outside the gene matches. The CDR3 is made up of 21 amino acids. CDR1 and CDR2 from the germline V gene are LGHNT and FRNRAP. Full variable domain (missing parts from reference TRBV12-5 and TRBJ2-1): DARVTQTPRHKVTEMGQEVTMRCQPILGHNTVFWYRQTMMQGLELLAYFRNRAPLDDSGMPKDRFSAEMPDATLATLKIQPSEPRDSAVYFCASGLDFRLAGGNRSYNEQFFGPGTRLTVL.

This rearrangement joins TRBV7-6 to TRBJ2-7, with 7 bases fitting TRBD2. CDR1 is SGHVS and CDR2 is FNYEAQ in the germline V gene. J lost 7 bases, V lost 5 bases, and 8 bases had no gene match. The CDR3 length is 13 residues. The CDR3 sequence: CASSPDISGEQYF. CDR3 in DNA: TGTGCCAGCAGCCCCGACATTAGCGGGGAGCAGTACTTC.

The chain uses TRBV20-1 and TRBJ1-1; D call uncertain. This CDR3 spans 11 amino acids. Trimming shortened V by 8 bases and J by 2 bases, and 9 bases separated the two germline ends. CDR1 and CDR2 from the germline V gene are DFQATT and SNEGSKA (reference sequence). As DNA, the CDR3 is TGCAGTTTCCAGCCTAACACTGAAGCTTTCTTT. Protein sequence: CSFQPNTEAFF.

The chain couples TRBV7-9 to TRBJ2-7; TRBD2 matches at 7 bases. V trimming: 2 bases; J trimming: 7 bases; junction bases outside the gene matches: 8. The CDR3 has 14 residues. The germline gives CDR1 SEHNR, CDR2 FQNEAQ (reference sequence). CDR3 region: CASSLLAANTEQYF. CDR3 nucleotide sequence: TGTGCCAGCAGCTTACTAGCGGCCAATACAGAGCAGTACTTC.

This clonotype was seen only a few times. This chain links TRBV3-1 with TRBJ1-6, with unresolved D. V lost 4 bases to trimming and J lost 12 bases, with 10 bases between them. The CDR3 consists of 12 residues. Germline CDR1 is LGHDT and CDR2 is YNNKEL (reference sequence). CDR3 sequence: CASSPPGEPLHF. The CDR3 DNA sequence: TGTGCCAGCAGCCCGCCGGGAGAACCCCTCCACTTT. The full variable domain, its missing parts supplied by reference TRBV3-1 and TRBJ1-6, is DTAVSQTPKYLVTQMGNDKSIKCEQNLGHDTMYWYKQDSKKFLKIMFSYNNKELIINETVPNRFSPKSPDKAHLNLHINSLELGDSAVYFCASSPPGEPLHFGNGTRLTVT.

The V gene is TRBV29-1, the J gene TRBJ2-7; D may be TRBD2 (6 bases). CDR1 is SQVTM and CDR2 is ANQGSEA in the germline V gene. The CDR3 runs to 13 residues. The V end lost 6 bases, the J end lost 3 bases, and 15 bases lay between the germline ends. The CDR3 DNA sequence: TGCAGCGTGGCGGGTGCGGGGAACTACGAGCAGTACGTC. It is translated as CSVAGAGNYEQYV.

Only a few counts were recorded for this clonotype. The rearrangement joins TRBV25-1 to TRBJ1-4, with D possibly TRBD1 on 5 matching bases. The CDR3 length is 13 residues. V gave up 3 bases and J gave up 7 bases, with 9 bases separating them. Germline CDR1 is MGHDK and CDR2 is SYGVNS. The CDR3 here is CASSEGGSEKLFF. The CDR3 DNA follows: TGTGCCAGCAGTGAGGGGGGGTCTGAAAAACTGTTTTTT. Based on the CDR3 plus reference TRBV25-1 and TRBJ1-4, the full variable domain is EADIYQTPRYLVIGTGKKITLECSQTMGHDKMYWYQQDPGMELHLIHYSYGVNSTEKGDLSSESTVSRIRTEHFPLTLESARPSHTSQYLCASSEGGSEKLFFGSGTQLSVL.